Sequencing of this T cell receptor (beta chain) was carried out in a study of T cell responses to AZD1222 COVID-19 vaccine. Study-wide results and caveats: Vaccine-associated CD4 TCRs ranged over spike, dominating at 160-218 and 743-854.

Note on this clone: Its specificity is not known.

This table comes from immunoSEQ multiplex PCR, and its TCRdb copy is limited to in-frame clones, with some not included. This table holds tens of thousands of clones, more than 85% found once. The germline V gene encodes CDR1 SGHRS and CDR2 YFSETQ. This CDR3 spans 19 amino acids. Deletions cut 6 bases from V and 2 bases from J, with 24 bases between. The clonotype comes from an adult who received the AZD1222 COVID-19 vaccine. The chain links TRBV5-1 to TRBJ2-6; tentatively, D is TRBD1 or TRBD2 (5 bases each). The source material was peripheral blood, sampled 28 days after the second AZD1222 dose. In DNA, the CDR3 is TGCGCCAGCACCCATGGCCGGGACCCCCAGGGAACTGGGGCCAACGTCCTGACTTTC. Its protein product is CASTHGRDPQGTGANVLTF.